This T cell receptor (beta chain) originates from a study of a mutant IDH1 vaccine in newly diagnosed glioma. V lost 2 bases to trimming and J lost 5 bases, with 6 bases between them. Germline V gene data show CDR1 as SQVTM and CDR2 as ANQGSEA. This CDR3 has 11 amino acids. Sequencing used immunoSEQ multiplex PCR; TCRdb keeps in-frame clones, though not all of them. The sample holds roughly 62,000 clones, about 80% seen once. About this clone itself: What it binds is not known.

As for time point: week 5, during vaccination. The study gave 300 ug of mutant IDH1 20-mer peptide per vaccine dose, with topical imiquimod. Sequencing used PBMCs, obtained from a glioma patient whose treatment included an IDH1 peptide vaccine. The source of this sequence is a woman aged 50 to 65 with glioma. This sequence joins TRBV29-1 and TRBJ2-5, with a possible D match to TRBD1 (6 bases). The chain's CDR3 is CSVERGETQYF. The CDR3 DNA is TGCAGCGTTGAAAGGGGGGAGACCCAGTACTTC.